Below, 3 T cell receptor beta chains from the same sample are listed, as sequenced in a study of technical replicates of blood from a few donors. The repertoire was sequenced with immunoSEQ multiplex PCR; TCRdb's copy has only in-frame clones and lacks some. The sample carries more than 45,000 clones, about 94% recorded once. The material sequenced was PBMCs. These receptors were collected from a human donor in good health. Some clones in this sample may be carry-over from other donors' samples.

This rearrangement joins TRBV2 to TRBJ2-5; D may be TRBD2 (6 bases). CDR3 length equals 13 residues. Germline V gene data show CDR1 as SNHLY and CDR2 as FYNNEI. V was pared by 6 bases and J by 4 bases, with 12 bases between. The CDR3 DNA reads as TGTGCCAGCAGCCCTAGCGCCCGAGAGACCCAGTACTTC. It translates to CASSPSARETQYF.

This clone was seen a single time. As DNA, the CDR3 is TGCAGCGGAGGACAGGTCTACGAAAAACTGTTTTTT. It codes for CSGGQVYEKLFF. The chain employs TRBV29-1 and TRBJ1-4; 7 bases agree with TRBD1. CDR1 is SQVTM, CDR2 ANQGSEA, per germline. The CDR3 runs to 12 residues. The J segment lost 8 bases and the V segment lost 7 bases, leaving 7 bases of the junction unmatched.

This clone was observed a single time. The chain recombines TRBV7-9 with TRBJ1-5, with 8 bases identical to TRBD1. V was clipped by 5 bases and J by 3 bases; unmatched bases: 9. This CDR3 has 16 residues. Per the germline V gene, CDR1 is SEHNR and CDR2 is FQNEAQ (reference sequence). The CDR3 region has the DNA TGTGCCAGCAGCGAAGGACAGGGTAGGGTCAATCAGCCCCAGCATTTT. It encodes CASSEGQGRVNQPQHF.